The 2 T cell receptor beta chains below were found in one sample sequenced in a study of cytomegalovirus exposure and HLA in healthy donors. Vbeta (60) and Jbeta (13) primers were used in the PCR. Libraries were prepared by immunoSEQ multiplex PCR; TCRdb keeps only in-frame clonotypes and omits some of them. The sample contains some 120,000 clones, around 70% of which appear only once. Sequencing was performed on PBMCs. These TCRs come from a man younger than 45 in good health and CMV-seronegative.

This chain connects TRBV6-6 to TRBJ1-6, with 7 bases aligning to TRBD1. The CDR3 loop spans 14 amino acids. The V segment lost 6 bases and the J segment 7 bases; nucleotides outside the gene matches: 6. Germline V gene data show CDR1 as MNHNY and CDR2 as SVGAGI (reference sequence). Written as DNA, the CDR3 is TGTGCCAGCAGCACACAGGGGAGGAATTCACCCCTCCACTTT. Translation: CASSTQGRNSPLHF.

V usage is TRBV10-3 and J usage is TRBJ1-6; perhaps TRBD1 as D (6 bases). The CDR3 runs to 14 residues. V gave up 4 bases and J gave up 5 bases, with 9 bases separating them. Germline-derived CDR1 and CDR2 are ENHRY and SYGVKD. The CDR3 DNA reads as TGTGCCATCAGTGGAGGACAGAATAATTCACCCCTCCACTTT. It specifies CAISGGQNNSPLHF.